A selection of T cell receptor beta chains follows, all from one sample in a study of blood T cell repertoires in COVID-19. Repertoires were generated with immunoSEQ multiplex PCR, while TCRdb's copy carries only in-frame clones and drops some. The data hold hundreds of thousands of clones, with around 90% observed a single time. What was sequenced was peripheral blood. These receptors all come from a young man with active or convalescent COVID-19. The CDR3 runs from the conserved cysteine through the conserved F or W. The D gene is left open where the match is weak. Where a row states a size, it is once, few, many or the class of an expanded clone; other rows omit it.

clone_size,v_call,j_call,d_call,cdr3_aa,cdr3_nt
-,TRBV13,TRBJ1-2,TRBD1,CASSLGQGYGYTF,TGTGCCAGCAGCCTGGGACAGGGGTATGGCTACACCTTC
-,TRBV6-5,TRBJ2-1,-,CASSGGGSSGFGQFF,TGTGCCAGCAGCGGAGGGGGCAGTTCTGGGTTTGGGCAGTTCTTC
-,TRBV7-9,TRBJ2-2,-,CASSDVGPAGELFF,TGTGCCAGCAGCGACGTGGGGCCAGCCGGGGAGCTGTTTTTT
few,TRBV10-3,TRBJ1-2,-,CAISESLGEQAGGYTF,TGTGCCATCAGTGAGTCGTTGGGGGAACAGGCGGGAGGCTACACCTTC
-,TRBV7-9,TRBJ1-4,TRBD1,CASSDNRGPYEKLFF,TGTGCCAGCAGTGACAACAGGGGGCCGTATGAAAAACTGTTTTTT
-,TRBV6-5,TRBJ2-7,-,CASSYRGDSYEQYF,TGTGCCAGCAGTTACAGAGGAGACTCCTACGAGCAGTACTTC
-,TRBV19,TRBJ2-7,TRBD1,CASSIGTGGYEQYF,TGTGCCAGTAGTATAGGGACAGGGGGCTACGAGCAGTACTTC
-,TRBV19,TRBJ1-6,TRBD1,CASQAGTGGSPLHF,TGTGCCAGTCAAGCCGGGACAGGGGGGTCTCCCCTCCACTTT
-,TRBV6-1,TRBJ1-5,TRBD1,CASSEWGQSRSGGQPQHF,TGTGCCAGCAGTGAATGGGGACAGTCTCGATCAGGCGGTCAGCCCCAGCATTTT
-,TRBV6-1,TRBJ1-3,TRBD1,CASSDIGTGGGNTIYF,TGTGCCAGCAGTGACATAGGGACAGGGGGAGGAAACACCATATATTTT
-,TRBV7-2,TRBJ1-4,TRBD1,CASSVDRVEKLFF,TGTGCCAGCAGCGTAGACAGGGTTGAAAAACTGTTTTTT
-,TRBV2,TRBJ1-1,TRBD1,CASSVRTGDTEAFF,TGTGCCAGCAGTGTACGGACAGGGGACACTGAAGCTTTCTTT
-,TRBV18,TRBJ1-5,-,CASSPFPIREGRRDQPQHF,TGTGCCAGCTCACCGTTCCCGATCCGGGAGGGGCGAAGGGATCAGCCCCAGCATTTT
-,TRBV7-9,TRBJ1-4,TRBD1,CASSASDRGHGKLFF,TGTGCCAGCAGCGCGAGTGACAGGGGGCATGGAAAACTGTTTTTT
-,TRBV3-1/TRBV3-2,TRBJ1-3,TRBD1,CASSQDYRGRGTIYF,TGTGCCAGCAGCCAAGATTACAGGGGTCGTGGCACCATATATTTT
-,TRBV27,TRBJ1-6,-,CASSADRIGSPLHF,TGTGCCAGCAGTGCCGACAGGATTGGGTCACCCCTCCACTTT
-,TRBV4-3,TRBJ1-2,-,CASSQDLGGGYTF,TGCGCCAGCAGCCAAGATCTTGGAGGCGGCTACACCTTC
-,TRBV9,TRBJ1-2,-,CASSTAGYGYTF,TGTGCCAGCAGCACAGCCGGATATGGCTACACCTTC
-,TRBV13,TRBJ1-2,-,CASSLGRRPDYTF,TGTGCCAGCAGCTTAGGACGGCGGCCGGACTACACCTTC
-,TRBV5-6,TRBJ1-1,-,CASSLDRVLNTEAFF,TGTGCCAGCAGCTTGGACAGGGTCCTGAACACTGAAGCTTTCTTT
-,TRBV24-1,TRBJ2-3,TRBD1,CATGGGQGSTDTQYF,TGTGCCACCGGAGGCGGACAGGGGAGCACAGATACGCAGTATTTT
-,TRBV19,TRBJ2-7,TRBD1,CASRGQGREQYF,TGTGCCAGTAGGGGACAGGGGAGGGAGCAGTACTTC
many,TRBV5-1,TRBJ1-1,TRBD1,CASSLGDRAEAFF,TGCGCCAGCAGCTTGGGTGACAGGGCTGAAGCTTTCTTT
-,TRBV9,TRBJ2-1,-,CASSVAGSEQFF,TGTGCCAGCAGCGTAGCGGGAAGTGAGCAGTTCTTC
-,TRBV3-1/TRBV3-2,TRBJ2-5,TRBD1,CASGPGDRVGETQYF,TGTGCCAGCGGCCCCGGGGACAGGGTTGGAGAGACCCAGTACTTC
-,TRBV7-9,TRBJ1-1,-,CASSFGQLNTEAFF,TGTGCCAGCAGCTTCGGACAGCTGAACACTGAAGCTTTCTTT
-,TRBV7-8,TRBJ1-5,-,CASSMRQTSNQPQHF,TGTGCCAGCAGCATGAGACAGACTAGCAATCAGCCCCAGCATTTT
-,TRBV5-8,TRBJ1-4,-,CASQVELNEKLFF,TGTGCCAGTCAGGTCGAACTTAATGAAAAACTGTTTTTT
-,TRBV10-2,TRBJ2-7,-,CASSVSSDYYEQYF,TGCGCCAGCAGTGTTTCTAGCGACTACTACGAGCAGTACTTC
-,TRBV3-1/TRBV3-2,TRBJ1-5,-,CASSQWDTRQPQHF,TGTGCCAGCAGCCAGTGGGACACCAGACAGCCCCAGCATTTT
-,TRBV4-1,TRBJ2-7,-,CASSLTPGDLNYEQYF,TGCGCCAGCAGCCTAACCCCAGGGGACCTTAACTACGAGCAGTACTTC
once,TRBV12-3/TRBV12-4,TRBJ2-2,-,CASSIGHGELFF,TGTGCCAGCAGTATCGGACACGGGGAGCTGTTTTTT
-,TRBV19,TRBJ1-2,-,CASSNYQQGAANYGYTF,TGTGCCAGTAGTAACTATCAACAGGGCGCAGCTAACTATGGCTACACCTTC
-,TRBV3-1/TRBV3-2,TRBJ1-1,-,CASSQFLTMNTEAFF,TGTGCCAGCAGCCAGTTCCTCACTATGAACACTGAAGCTTTCTTT
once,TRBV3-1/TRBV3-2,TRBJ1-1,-,CASSQRYSSEAFF,TGTGCCAGCAGCCAGAGATACAGCAGTGAAGCTTTCTTT
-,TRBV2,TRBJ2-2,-,CASRLESTGELFF,TGTGCCAGCAGACTAGAGTCCACCGGGGAGCTGTTTTTT
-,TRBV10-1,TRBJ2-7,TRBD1,CASSEYPARDRAMAYEQYF,TGCGCCAGCAGTGAGTACCCTGCTCGGGACAGGGCAATGGCCTACGAGCAGTACTTC
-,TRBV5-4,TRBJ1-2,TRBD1,CASSPGWTGSYGYTF,TGTGCCAGCAGCCCCGGGTGGACAGGGAGCTATGGCTACACCTTC
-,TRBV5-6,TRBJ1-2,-,CASSSTGSYGYTF,TGTGCCAGCAGCTCGACAGGCTCCTATGGCTACACCTTC
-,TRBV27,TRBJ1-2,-,CASSLSFGYGYTF,TGTGCCAGCAGTTTAAGCTTCGGCTATGGCTACACCTTC
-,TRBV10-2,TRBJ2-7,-,CASLEGEQYF,TGCGCCAGCCTTGAGGGAGAGCAGTACTTC
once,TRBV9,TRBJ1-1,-,CASSQSGTEAFF,TGTGCCAGCAGCCAGAGCGGGACGGAAGCTTTCTTT
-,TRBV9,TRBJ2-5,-,CASSVATRETQYF,TGTGCCAGCAGCGTAGCCACTCGAGAGACCCAGTACTTC
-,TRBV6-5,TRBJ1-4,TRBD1,CASRTPGQANEKLFF,TGTGCCAGCCGCACTCCGGGACAGGCTAATGAAAAACTGTTTTTT
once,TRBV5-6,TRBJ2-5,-,CASSPDRQTQYF,TGTGCCAGCAGTCCCGACAGGCAGACCCAGTACTTC
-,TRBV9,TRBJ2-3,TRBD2,CASSVASGGSPRF,TGTGCCAGCAGCGTAGCTAGCGGGGGGTCCCCTCGATTT
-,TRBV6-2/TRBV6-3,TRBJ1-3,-,CASSPRDYPGNTIYF,TGTGCCAGCAGTCCCCGGGACTATCCTGGAAACACCATATATTTT
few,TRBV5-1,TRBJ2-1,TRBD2,CASSLARRGASGGHNEQFF,TGCGCCAGCAGCTTGGCACGGAGGGGAGCTAGCGGGGGGCACAATGAGCAGTTCTTC
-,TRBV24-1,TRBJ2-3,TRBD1,CATSDRTGATDTQYF,TGTGCCACCAGTGATAGGACAGGGGCCACAGATACGCAGTATTTT
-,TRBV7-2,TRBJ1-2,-,CASSFGRAALNYGYTF,TGTGCCAGCAGCTTCGGGAGGGCCGCACTTAACTATGGCTACACCTTC
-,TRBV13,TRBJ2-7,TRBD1,CASSTMTGVGEQYF,TGTGCCAGCAGCACCATGACAGGGGTTGGGGAGCAGTACTTC
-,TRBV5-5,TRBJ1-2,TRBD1,CASSSPPQGADGYTF,TGTGCCAGCAGCTCCCCCCCCCAGGGGGCCGACGGCTACACCTTC
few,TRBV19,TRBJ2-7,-,CASSPTGFYEQYF,TGTGCCAGTTCTCCGACAGGATTCTACGAGCAGTACTTC
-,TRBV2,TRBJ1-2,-,CASYGGGPYGYTF,TGTGCCAGCTACGGGGGGGGGCCGTATGGCTACACCTTC
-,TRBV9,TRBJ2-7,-,CASSVGAVSGEQYF,TGTGCCAGCAGCGTAGGCGCCGTGAGTGGCGAGCAGTACTTC
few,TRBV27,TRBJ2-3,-,CASRPSQGMYTQYF,TGTGCCAGCAGACCGAGTCAGGGGATGTATACGCAGTATTTT
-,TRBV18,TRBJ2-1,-,CASSPVAGEHYNEQFF,TGTGCCAGCTCACCAGTTGCAGGGGAGCACTACAATGAGCAGTTCTTC
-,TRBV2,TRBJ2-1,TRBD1,CASRDREMSNEQFF,TGTGCCAGCAGAGACAGGGAAATGAGTAATGAGCAGTTCTTC
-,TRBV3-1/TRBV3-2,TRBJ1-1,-,CASSQDRQLNTEAFF,TGTGCCAGCAGCCAAGATCGACAGTTGAACACTGAAGCTTTCTTT
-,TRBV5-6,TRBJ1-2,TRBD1,CASSLGQGAGGYTF,TGTGCCAGCAGCTTGGGACAGGGGGCTGGTGGCTACACCTTC